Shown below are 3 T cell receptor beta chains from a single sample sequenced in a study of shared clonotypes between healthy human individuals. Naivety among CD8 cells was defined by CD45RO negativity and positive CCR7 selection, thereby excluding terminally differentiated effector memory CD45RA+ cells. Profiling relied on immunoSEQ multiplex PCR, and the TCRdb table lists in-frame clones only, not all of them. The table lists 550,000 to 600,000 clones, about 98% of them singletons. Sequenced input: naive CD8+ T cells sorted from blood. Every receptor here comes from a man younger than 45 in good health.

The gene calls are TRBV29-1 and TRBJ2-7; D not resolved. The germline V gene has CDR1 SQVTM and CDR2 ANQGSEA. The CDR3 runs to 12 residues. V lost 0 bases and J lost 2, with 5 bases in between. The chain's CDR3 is CSVEDLAYEQYF. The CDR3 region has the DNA TGCAGCGTTGAAGATCTGGCCTACGAGCAGTACTTC.

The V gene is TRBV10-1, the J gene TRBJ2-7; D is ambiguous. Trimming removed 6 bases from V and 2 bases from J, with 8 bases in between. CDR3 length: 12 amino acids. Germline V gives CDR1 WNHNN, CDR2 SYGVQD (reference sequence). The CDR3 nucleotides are TGCGCCAGCAGCCCCGGACCCTACGAGCAGTACTTC. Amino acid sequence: CASSPGPYEQYF.

The CDR3 DNA is TGTGCCAGCAGTCCCAACCCCGACAGGGGTCGGGCTGGCTACACCTTC. Translation: CASSPNPDRGRAGYTF. V usage is TRBV28 and J usage is TRBJ1-2, with TRBD1 matching over 8 bases. With 5 bases clipped from V and 7 bases from J, the junction kept 15 bases outside the gene matches. From germline, CDR1 is MDHEN and CDR2 SYDVKM. The CDR3 runs to 16 residues.